This T cell receptor beta chain appears in the sequencing data of a study of T cell changes during pregnancy in multiple sclerosis. Using immunoSEQ multiplex PCR, the repertoire was profiled, and TCRdb retains in-frame clones only, with some absent. The table records around 30,000 clones, 89% of them present only once. The J segment lost 3 bases and the V segment lost 3 bases, leaving 8 bases of the junction unmatched. Germline assignment: CDR1 SQVTM and CDR2 ANQGSEA. This CDR3 contains 14 residues. The chain carries TRBV29-1 and TRBJ2-7; 7 nucleotides line up with TRBD1. This specimen consisted of CD4+ T cells from peripheral blood mononuclear cells, obtained in the second trimester of pregnancy. The sequence derives from a female donor with multiple sclerosis, enrolled in a pregnancy study. The CDR3 sequence: CSVERTGPNYEQYF. For the CDR3, the DNA is TGCAGCGTTGAGAGGACAGGACCGAACTACGAGCAGTACTTC.